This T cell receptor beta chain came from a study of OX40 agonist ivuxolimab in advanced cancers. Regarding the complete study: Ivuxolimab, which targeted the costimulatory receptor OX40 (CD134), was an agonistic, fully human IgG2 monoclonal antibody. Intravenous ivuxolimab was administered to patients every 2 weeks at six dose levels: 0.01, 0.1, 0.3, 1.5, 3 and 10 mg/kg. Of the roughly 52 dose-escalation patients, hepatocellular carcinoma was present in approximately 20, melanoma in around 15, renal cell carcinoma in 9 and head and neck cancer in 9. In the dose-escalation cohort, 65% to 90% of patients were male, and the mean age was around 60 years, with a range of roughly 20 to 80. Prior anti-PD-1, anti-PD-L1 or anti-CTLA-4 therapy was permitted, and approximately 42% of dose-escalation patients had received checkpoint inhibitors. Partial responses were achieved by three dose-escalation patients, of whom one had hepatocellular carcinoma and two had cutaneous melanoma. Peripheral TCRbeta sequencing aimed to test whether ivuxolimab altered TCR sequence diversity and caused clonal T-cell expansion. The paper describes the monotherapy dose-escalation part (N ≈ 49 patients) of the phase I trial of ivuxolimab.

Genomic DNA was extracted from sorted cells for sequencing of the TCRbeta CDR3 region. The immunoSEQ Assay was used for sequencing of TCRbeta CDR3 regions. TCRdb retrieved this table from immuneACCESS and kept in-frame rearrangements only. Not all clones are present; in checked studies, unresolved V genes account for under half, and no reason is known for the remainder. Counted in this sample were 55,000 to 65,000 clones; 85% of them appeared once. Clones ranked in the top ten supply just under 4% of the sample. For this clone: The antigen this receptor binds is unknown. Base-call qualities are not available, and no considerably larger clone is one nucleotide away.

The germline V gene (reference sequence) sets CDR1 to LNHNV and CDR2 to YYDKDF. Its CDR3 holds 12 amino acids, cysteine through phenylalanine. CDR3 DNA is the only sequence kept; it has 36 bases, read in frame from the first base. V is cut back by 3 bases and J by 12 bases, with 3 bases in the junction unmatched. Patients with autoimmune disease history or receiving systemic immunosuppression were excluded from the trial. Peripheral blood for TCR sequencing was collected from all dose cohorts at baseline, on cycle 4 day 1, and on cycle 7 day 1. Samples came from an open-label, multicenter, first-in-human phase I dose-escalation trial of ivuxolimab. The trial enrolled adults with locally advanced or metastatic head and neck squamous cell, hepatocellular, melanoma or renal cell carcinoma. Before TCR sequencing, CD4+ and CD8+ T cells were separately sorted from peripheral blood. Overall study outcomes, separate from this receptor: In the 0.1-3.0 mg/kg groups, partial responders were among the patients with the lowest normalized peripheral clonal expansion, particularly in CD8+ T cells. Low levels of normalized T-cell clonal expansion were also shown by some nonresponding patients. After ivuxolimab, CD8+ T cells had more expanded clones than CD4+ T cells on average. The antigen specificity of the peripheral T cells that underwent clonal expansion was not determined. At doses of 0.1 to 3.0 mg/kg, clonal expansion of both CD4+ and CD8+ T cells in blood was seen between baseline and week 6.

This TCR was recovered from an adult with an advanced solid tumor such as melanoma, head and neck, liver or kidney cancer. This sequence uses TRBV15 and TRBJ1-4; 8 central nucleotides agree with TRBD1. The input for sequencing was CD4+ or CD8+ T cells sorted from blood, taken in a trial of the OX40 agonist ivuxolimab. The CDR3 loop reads CATSRDRAELFF. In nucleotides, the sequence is TGTGCCACCAGCAGGGACAGGGCGGAACTGTTTTTT.